This passage covers 10 T cell receptor beta chains from one sample sequenced in a study of beta chain features in type 1 diabetes. Expressed TCRB transcripts were sequenced after all isolated RNA was converted to cDNA. Here immunoSEQ multiplex PCR was the method, and the copy in TCRdb shows in-frame clones only, minus some. The repertoire holds hundreds of thousands of clones, with 15% to 20% as singletons. Sequences were obtained from naive CD4+ T cells from blood. The receptors were gathered from a young woman in good health.

The chain joins TRBV7-3 to TRBJ2-1; 11 positions agree with TRBD2. The CDR3 covers 14 residues. CDR1 and CDR2 (germline): SGHTA, FQGTGA. V shed 4 bases, J shed 7 bases, and the junction held 3 bases outside the gene matches. The CDR3 is CASSSGLADNEQFF. CDR3 nucleotides: TGTGCCAGCAGCTCGGGACTAGCGGATAATGAGCAGTTCTTC.

Comment on this clone: This CDR3 is also generated by other DNA sequences in the sample. The CDR3 loop reads CASSVGGVNTEAFF. Here the CDR3 DNA reads TGTGCCAGCAGCGTGGGGGGAGTGAACACTGAAGCTTTCTTT. The V call is TRBV9, the J call TRBJ1-1; tentatively, D is TRBD1 (5 bases). CDR3 size: 14 residues. Germline CDR1 SGDLS, CDR2 YYNGEE. Trimming took 2 bases from V and 0 from J, leaving 8 bases between them.

In this sample, this clone turned up a few times. This chain uses TRBV7-2 with TRBJ2-3; D unresolved. CDR1 and CDR2 (germline): SGHTA, FQGNSA. V was shortened by 2 bases and J by 5 bases, with 5 bases between the two germline ends. There are 12 residues in the CDR3. The CDR3 nucleotides read TGTGCCAGCAGCTTAATGGTAGATACGCAGTATTTT. Its translation is CASSLMVDTQYF.

The V call is TRBV5-4, the J call TRBJ2-2; TRBD2 matches at 8 bases. The V segment lost 4 bases and the J segment 7 bases; nucleotides outside the gene matches: 9. The germline V gene has CDR1 SGHNT and CDR2 YYREEE (reference sequence). This CDR3 contains 15 residues. The CDR3 DNA sequence: TGTGCCAGCAGCCCGACTAGCGCCGCCCTCGGGGAGCTGTTTTTT. It is translated as CASSPTSAALGELFF.

The V gene is TRBV9, the J gene TRBJ1-1, with TRBD1 identical over 7 bases. V was clipped by 3 bases and J by 1 base; unmatched bases: 9. The CDR3 consists of 16 residues. The germline V gene has CDR1 SGDLS and CDR2 YYNGEE. In nucleotides, the CDR3 is TGTGCCAGCAGCGCCTATGGACAGGACTCGAACACTGAAGCTTTCTTT. Protein sequence: CASSAYGQDSNTEAFF.

A few counts support this clone. This rearrangement joins TRBV5-1 to TRBJ2-5; the D call may be TRBD1 or TRBD2 (5 bases each). The CDR3 spans 14 residues. V shed 4 bases and J shed 3 bases, with 13 bases lying between them. Germline V CDR1 and CDR2: SGHRS, YFSETQ. The CDR3 region is CASSQGPTEETQYF. The CDR3 DNA follows: TGCGCCAGCAGCCAGGGACCTACCGAAGAGACCCAGTACTTC.

This clone showed up just a few times. The chain carries TRBV7-8 and TRBJ2-7; D is undetermined. Looked up from germline, CDR1 is SGHVS and CDR2 is FQNEAQ. V dropped 1 base and J dropped 6 bases, with 4 bases sitting between them. The CDR3 spans 11 residues. CDR3 nucleotides: TGTGCCAGCAGCTTAGTAGGCGAGCAGTACTTC. It specifies CASSLVGEQYF.

This chain connects TRBV14 to TRBJ2-3, with TRBD2 matching 12 bases. Germline V gene lookup returns CDR1 SGHDN and CDR2 FVKESK. V lost 5 bases to trimming and J lost 4 bases; unmatched junction nucleotides: 4. This CDR3 region has 15 residues. The chain's CDR3 is CASSSRLAGADTQYF. CDR3 nucleotides: TGTGCCAGCAGCTCCCGACTAGCGGGGGCAGATACGCAGTATTTT. The full variable domain, completed using reference TRBV14 and TRBJ2-3, is EAGVTQFPSHSVIEKGQTVTLRCDPISGHDNLYWYRRVMGKEIKFLLHFVKESKQDESGMPNNRFLAERTGGTYSTLKVQPAELEDSGVYFCASSSRLAGADTQYFGPGTRLTVL.

This clone turned up a few times. The chain links TRBV10-3 to TRBJ1-5; no firm D call. CDR3 size: 14 residues. CDR1 is ENHRY, CDR2 SYGVKD, per germline. V gave up 4 bases and J gave up 0 bases, with 7 bases separating them. For the CDR3, the DNA is TGTGCCATCAGTGGCAGTTATAGCAATCAGCCCCAGCATTTT. It is translated as CAISGSYSNQPQHF.

The chain joins TRBV5-6 to TRBJ2-7; TRBD1 is a possible D gene (6 bases). Germline V CDR1 and CDR2: SGHDT, YYEEEE. The CDR3 runs 13 residues. Trimming removed 4 bases from V and 3 bases from J, with 11 bases in between. The CDR3 DNA is TGTGCCAGCAGCCCAACAGGGTTCTACGAGCAGTACTTC. Its protein product is CASSPTGFYEQYF.